This T cell receptor beta chain was sequenced in a study of T cell repertoires in cytomegalovirus infection. Study-level information: It can be stated that public TCR beta signatures indicated CMV infection as well as a matching HLA type.

TCRdb processed the reads anew with MiXCR; each CDR3 protein has one entry. The top ten hold approximately 13% of the sample, which has a few hundred thousand distinct CDR3 sequences, 26% seen once. The CDR3 is made up of 13 amino acids. V lost 0 bases and J 2 bases, leaving 5 bases between the germline ends. CDR1 is SGHTA and CDR2 is FQGNSA in the germline V gene. This clonotype was observed at least ten times. Its antigen remains unknown. Study-wide points: CMV-specific TCR beta clonotypes restricted by HLA-C were the ones dominating the ex vivo response.

Sample: PBMCs. The sequence derives from a human donor in good health (CMV status not recorded). Some clones in this sample may be carry-over from other donors' samples. The genes are TRBV7-2 and TRBJ2-7; no clear D gene. The CDR3: CASSLATTYEQYF. CDR3 coding DNA: TGTGCCAGCAGCTTAGCGACCACCTACGAGCAGTACTTC. The variable domain in full, completed from reference TRBV7-2 and TRBJ2-7, reads GAGVSQSPSNKVTEKGKDVELRCDPISGHTALYWYRQSLGQGLEFLIYFQGNSAPDKSGLPSDRFSAERTGGSVSTLTIQRTQQEDSAVYLCASSLATTYEQYFGPGTRLTVT.